This T cell receptor (beta chain) is from a study of patients and donors after allogeneic stem cell transplantation. The CDR3 is 17 amino acids. V gave up 1 base and J gave up 0 bases; unmatched junction bases: 8. Germline-derived CDR1 and CDR2 are KGHSH and LQKENI. TCRdb re-called the RT-PCR reads with MiXCR, one entry per CDR3 protein. The sample contains about a million distinct CDR3 sequences, approximately 18% of which appear only once. This clonotype was observed a few times. V gene TRBV18 combines with J gene TRBJ1-1; 7 bases map to TRBD1. What was sequenced was blood, either unsorted or a sorted T cell fraction (not recorded which). The receptor's source is a human donor who was either an allogeneic HSCT recipient or a stem cell or donor lymphocyte infusion donor (not recorded which). It is not recorded whose cells these are; they may come from a transplant donor. The CDR3 here is CASSPQRPGTVNTEAFF. Written as DNA, the CDR3 is TGTGCCAGCTCACCACAGCGCCCCGGGACAGTGAACACTGAAGCTTTCTTT.